This TCR beta chain was identified in a study of shared clonotypes between healthy human individuals. Every one of the donors was a Caucasian adult that lived in Nashville, Tennessee. The run depth of the assay was deep. Sorted-subset replicate PCRs used about 200 ng of genomic DNA. This amount corresponded to approximately 30,000 T cell genomes. Sequenced by immunoSEQ multiplex PCR; TCRdb stores in-frame clones only, minus some. The sample has around 200,000 clones; 66% are singletons. A few counts support this clone. What it binds is unknown. CDR3 length: 15 residues. The V gene end was trimmed by 5 bases and the J gene end by 2 bases; junction bases not matched to a gene: 4. The germline V gene encodes CDR1 SGHVS and CDR2 FQNEAQ. Overall study findings and caveats: Sequencing depth was expected to influence donor clonotype sharing.

The chain combines TRBV7-8 with TRBJ2-1; TRBD2 matches 9 bases. The TCR sequence derives from a man aged 25 to 40 in good health. Sample: memory CD4+ T cells sorted from blood. Subset reported: CD45RA-negative fraction. The CDR3 DNA reads TGTGCCAGCAGCCTCGGACTAGCGACCTACAATGAGCAGTTCTTC. This gives the protein CASSLGLATYNEQFF.